This T cell receptor (beta chain) was sequenced in a study of blood T cell repertoires in COVID-19. About the study: PBMCs, B-cell-depleted T cells, or T cells were the source of the cDNA or gDNA that made up the material.

Here immunoSEQ multiplex PCR was the method, and the copy in TCRdb shows in-frame clones only, minus some. Among some 120,000 clones listed, approximately 85% were seen once. V lost 1 base and J lost 2, with 15 bases in between. This CDR3 comprises 16 residues. Germline V CDR1 and CDR2: SGHRS, YFSETQ. This sequence joins TRBV5-1 and TRBJ1-2; D uncertain. The sequence was collected from a human donor in a cohort sampled during active COVID-19. The material sequenced was peripheral blood. DNA of the CDR3: TGCGCCAGCAGCTTGTTAGCTAGCGGGCGGAACTATGGCTACACCTTC. Amino acid sequence: CASSLLASGRNYGYTF.